These 18 T cell receptor beta chains were all obtained from the same sample, sequenced in a study of blood T cell repertoires in COVID-19. Sequenced by immunoSEQ multiplex PCR; TCRdb stores in-frame clones only, minus some. The sample consists of hundreds of thousands of clones, approximately 88% of them appearing once. The material sequenced was PBMCs or T cells enriched from blood (not recorded which). The receptors stem from a woman under 30 who had recovered from COVID-19.

A single count supports this clone. The genes are TRBV18 and TRBJ2-1; the match to TRBD1 covers 7 bases. The V gene's germline CDR1 is KGHSH and CDR2 LQKENI. The CDR3 totals 15 residues. The J segment lost 7 bases and the V segment lost 3 bases, leaving 9 bases of the junction unmatched. CDR3 loop: CASSPRQGVGNEQFF. The CDR3 region has the DNA TGTGCCAGCTCACCGCGCCAGGGGGTCGGGAATGAGCAGTTCTTC.

CDR3 amino acids: CASSLKLGGGSGYTF. CDR3 coding DNA: TGTGCCAGCAGCTTAAAGCTAGGTGGAGGGTCGGGCTACACCTTC. V gene TRBV7-2 combines with J gene TRBJ1-2, with unresolved D. The CDR3 contains 15 residues. V shed 2 bases and J shed 8 bases, with 18 bases lying between them. Germline V CDR1 and CDR2: SGHTA, FQGNSA.

The V and J genes are TRBV7-3 and TRBJ2-3, with D possibly TRBD2 on 5 matching bases. CDR3 length: 17 residues. Germline V gene data show CDR1 as SGHTA and CDR2 as FQGTGA. The V gene lost 4 bases and the J gene lost 3 bases, with 20 bases spanning the gap. CDR3 DNA: TGTGCCAGCAGCTCCTTTCGGGGTAGCCTGGGGACAGATACGCAGTATTTT. This translates into CASSSFRGSLGTDTQYF.

The chain uses TRBV10-3 and TRBJ1-6; D is unclear. Trimming shortened V by 4 bases and J by 9 bases, and 13 bases separated the two germline ends. The CDR3 loop spans 14 amino acids. Germline CDR1 ENHRY, CDR2 SYGVKD. The CDR3 region is CAISVKAVGSPLHF. The CDR3 bases are TGTGCCATCAGTGTCAAGGCGGTAGGTTCACCCCTCCACTTT.

The chain recombines TRBV18 with TRBJ1-4; tentatively, D is TRBD1 (6 bases). V was clipped by 1 base and J by 5 bases, with 11 bases between them. The CDR3 has 15 residues. Germline V gene data show CDR1 as KGHSH and CDR2 as LQKENI. The CDR3 protein is CASSPRSDRNEKLFF. The CDR3 DNA sequence: TGTGCCAGCTCACCACGGTCAGACAGGAATGAAAAACTGTTTTTT.

This clone was counted only a few times. The CDR3 nucleotides read TGTGCCAGCAGTGGACAGGGGGCGAACACCGGGGAGCTGTTTTTT. Its protein product is CASSGQGANTGELFF. The rearrangement joins TRBV6-2 or TRBV6-3 to TRBJ2-2; 10 bases match TRBD1. Trimming removed 5 bases from V and 0 bases from J; junction bases left unmatched: 0. CDR3 size: 15 residues. Germline CDR1 and CDR2: MNHEY and SVGEGT.

This rearrangement joins TRBV27 to TRBJ2-7; D unresolved. The V and J ends lost 2 bases and 3 bases respectively, with 11 bases between them. Germline V gene data show CDR1 as MNHEY and CDR2 as SMNVEV (reference sequence). This CDR3 is built from 14 residues. CDR3 nucleotide sequence: TGTGCCAGCAGTTTAACGGCAGGATACTACGAGCAGTACTTC. Protein product: CASSLTAGYYEQYF.

A single count supports this clone. The chain combines TRBV12-3 or TRBV12-4 with TRBJ1-1; tentative D call: TRBD1 (6 bases). This CDR3 contains 13 residues. V gave up 2 bases and J gave up 4 bases, with 8 bases separating them. The CDR3 nucleotides are TGTGCCAGCAGTTTAACAGGGTTCACTGAAGCTTTCTTT. Translation gives CASSLTGFTEAFF.

This clone was counted a few times. At the DNA level, this CDR3 is encoded by other sequences in the same sample as well. The rearrangement uses TRBV7-2 and TRBJ1-2, with a tentative D call TRBD1 (5 bases). The CDR3 contains 14 residues. V lost 1 base to trimming and J lost 3 bases, with 9 bases between them. Germline V gene lookup returns CDR1 SGHTA and CDR2 FQGNSA. CDR3: CASSLGAGDYGYTF. In nucleotides, the CDR3 is TGTGCCAGCAGCTTAGGGGCGGGGGACTATGGCTACACCTTC.

This chain uses TRBV5-1 with TRBJ1-1; TRBD1 might be the D (6 bases). Per the germline V gene, CDR1 is SGHRS and CDR2 is YFSETQ. The CDR3 sequence is 16 residues long. Trimming shortened V by 4 bases and J by 7 bases, and 23 bases separated the two germline ends. The CDR3, as DNA: TGCGCCAGCAGCCCGGTCCAACCCTCTGTGGACAGTGAAGCTTTCTTT. Its protein product is CASSPVQPSVDSEAFF.

This chain uses TRBV6-4 with TRBJ1-1; 7 bases match TRBD1. Germline CDR1 MRHNA, CDR2 SNTAGT. V shed 6 bases, J shed 1 base, and the junction held 8 bases outside the gene matches. This CDR3 is built from 15 residues. DNA of the CDR3: TGTGCCAGCAGGAACCGACAGGGTTGGAACACTGAAGCTTTCTTT. Translated: CASRNRQGWNTEAFF.

This clone was detected once. V gene TRBV7-8 combines with J gene TRBJ1-2; a possible D gene is TRBD1 (6 bases). Germline V gene data show CDR1 as SGHVS and CDR2 as FQNEAQ. The CDR3 spans 14 residues. V shed 7 bases and J shed 5 bases, with 17 bases lying between them. The CDR3 here is CASKSREGEYGYTF. CDR3 nucleotide sequence: TGTGCCAGCAAATCGAGGGAGGGGGAGTATGGCTACACCTTC.

J is TRBJ1-4 and V is TRBV11-2; possible D gene TRBD1, 5 bases. Trimming removed 7 bases at V and 0 bases at J, with 9 bases between. CDR1 SGHAT and CDR2 FQNNGV come from the germline V gene. This CDR3 contains 14 residues. The CDR3 spells CASTQGPTNEKLFF. CDR3 nucleotides: TGTGCCAGCACCCAGGGTCCAACTAATGAAAAACTGTTTTTT.

This chain uses TRBV3-1 (or the pseudogene TRBV3-2) with TRBJ1-1; D not certain. The CDR3 consists of 14 residues. V lost 1 base, J lost 2 bases, and 8 bases lay in between. Germline lookup yields CDR1 LGHDT and CDR2 YNNKEL (reference sequence). The CDR3 coding sequence is TGTGCCAGCAGCCAAGCGGGGTCCAACACTGAAGCTTTCTTT. It translates to CASSQAGSNTEAFF.

The V gene is TRBV19, the J gene TRBJ1-5; no clear D. The germline V gene encodes CDR1 LNHDA and CDR2 SQIVND (reference sequence). The CDR3 is 15 residues long. V lost 0 bases and J 6 bases, leaving 12 bases between the germline ends. As DNA, the CDR3 is TGTGCCAGTAGTATAGATCGGGAGGGCGGTCAGCCCCAGCATTTT. It is translated as CASSIDREGGQPQHF.

The chain joins TRBV9 to TRBJ2-1; tentatively, D is TRBD2 (6 bases). Trimming left V 0 bases short and J 2 bases short, with 6 bases between. This CDR3 comprises 14 residues. The V gene's germline CDR1 is SGDLS and CDR2 YYNGEE. CDR3 loop: CASSVAGAYNEQFF. CDR3 coding DNA: TGTGCCAGCAGCGTAGCGGGAGCCTACAATGAGCAGTTCTTC.

The chain links TRBV28 to TRBJ1-3; D unresolved. V shed 5 bases and J shed 3 bases, with 14 bases lying between them. Germline-derived CDR1 and CDR2 are MDHEN and SYDVKM. The CDR3 length is 15 residues. In DNA form, the CDR3 reads TGTGCCAGCAGTCCCCCCATAGGAGTTGGAAACACCATATATTTT. Encoded protein: CASSPPIGVGNTIYF.

Many counts were recorded for this clone. The J gene is TRBJ2-7, the V gene TRBV2; D ambiguous. V was shortened by 7 bases and J by 3 bases, with 22 bases between the two germline ends. Germline V gene sequence: CDR1 SNHLY, CDR2 FYNNEI. This CDR3 is built from 16 residues. In DNA form, the CDR3 reads TGTGCCAGCACCGGCGGCTCATCCGGTCCGATCTACGAGCAGTACTTC. Translating gives CASTGGSSGPIYEQYF.